This record concerns one T cell receptor beta chain sequence. This sample was taken from a study of blood T cell repertoires in COVID-19. Study-level background: The samples span acute and convalescent COVID-19 from the United States, Italy and Spain.

A Seattle source enrolled patients during active infection and followed them longitudinally. V dropped 6 bases and J dropped 1; count of bases not matched to a gene: 2. This CDR3 region has 13 residues. Authors' data handling: For nucleated cells, counts were estimated from reference gene primer amplification. Clones were sequenced by immunoSEQ multiplex PCR, and TCRdb holds only the in-frame ones, with some missing. The V and J calls and the clone size are those of that table, but D and trimming were determined from the DNA. The repertoire consists of 160,000 or so clones, with about 88% occurring once and the leading ten covering approximately 5.4%.

This chain links TRBV12-3 or TRBV12-4 with TRBJ2-5; 7 positions match TRBD1. The sequence came from a woman in her 50s with COVID-19, enrolled during active disease. The specimen sequenced was peripheral blood. The CDR3 region is CASSGDSQETQYF. CDR3 nucleotides: TGTGCCAGCAGCGGGGACAGCCAAGAGACCCAGTACTTC.